This TCR beta chain emerged from a study of graft-versus-host responses after intestinal transplantation. Overall study: Every transplant recipient was induced with anti-thymocyte globulin, then maintained on tacrolimus and steroids for approximately three years.

The repertoire was sequenced with immunoSEQ multiplex PCR; TCRdb's copy has only in-frame clones and lacks some. The sample contains over 100,000 clones, 85% to 95% of which appear only once. Notes on this clone: Its matching antigen is unknown.

Germline lookup yields CDR1 SGHTA and CDR2 FQGNSA. V was pared by 2 bases and J by 9 bases, with 20 bases between. The CDR3 runs to 17 residues. The sequence was collected from a human donor who was the organ donor for an intestinal transplant. This rearrangement joins TRBV7-2 to TRBJ1-6; no definite D call. Sequencing used unstimulated CD8+ T cells sorted from spleen or lymph node cells, obtained before transplant. The CDR3 coding sequence is TGTGCCAGCAGCTTACATGGAGGATCGGTTGGTAGTTCACCCCTCCACTTT. Amino acid sequence: CASSLHGGSVGSSPLHF. Combining the CDR3 with reference TRBV7-2 and TRBJ1-6 gives the whole variable domain GAGVSQSPSNKVTEKGKDVELRCDPISGHTALYWYRQSLGQGLEFLIYFQGNSAPDKSGLPSDRFSAERTGGSVSTLTIQRTQQEDSAVYLCASSLHGGSVGSSPLHFGNGTRLTVT.